The 8 T cell receptor beta chains below all came from one sample that was sequenced in a study of memory CD8 T cells in hepatitis C reinfection. Specified time point: peak reinfection, 3 to 8 weeks after reinfection detection. Sorted cells were sequenced directly ex vivo without any in vitro expansion. Sequencing used immunoSEQ multiplex PCR; TCRdb keeps in-frame clones, though not all of them. The sample has around 47,000 clones, approximately 90% seen once. Sequenced sample: naive CD8+ T cells sorted from blood. These receptors all come from a man aged 18 to 35 with hepatitis C virus infection.

V is TRBV5-6 and J is TRBJ2-1; D may be TRBD2 (5 bases). Germline CDR1 reads SGHDT; CDR2 reads YYEEEE. V shed 4 bases and J shed 0 bases, with 17 bases lying between them. This CDR3 has 17 amino acids. DNA for the CDR3: TGTGCCAGCAGCCCGAAGGAGCGGTGGGACTCCTACAATGAGCAGTTCTTC. Protein sequence: CASSPKERWDSYNEQFF.

The gene calls are TRBV9 and TRBJ2-3, with D perhaps matching TRBD1 (5 bases). CDR1 and CDR2 from the germline V gene are SGDLS and YYNGEE. Deletions cut 0 bases from V and 6 bases from J, with 5 bases between. There are 12 residues in the CDR3. CDR3 region: CASSVEGDTQYF. The CDR3, as DNA: TGTGCCAGCAGCGTAGAGGGGGATACGCAGTATTTT.

This sequence joins TRBV15 and TRBJ1-2; 8 nucleotides align to TRBD1. From germline, CDR1 is LNHNV and CDR2 YYDKDF (reference sequence). CDR3 length: 17 residues. V shed 0 bases, J shed 1 base, and the junction held 7 bases outside the gene matches. CDR3 sequence (DNA): TGTGCCACCAGCAGAGATTATGAGACAGGGGATAACTATGGCTACACCTTC. Residues: CATSRDYETGDNYGYTF.

The chain uses TRBV6-5 and TRBJ2-1; 10 bases fit TRBD2. CDR1 is MNHEY, CDR2 SVGAGI, per germline. CDR3 length equals 15 residues. The junction had 6 bases not matched to a gene; V was cut back by 8 bases and J by 2 bases. The CDR3 bases are TGTGCCAGCCAAACGGGACTAGCGACCTACAATGAGCAGTTCTTC. The encoded protein is CASQTGLATYNEQFF.

The chain combines TRBV11-2 with TRBJ2-1; TRBD2 matches 15 bases. This CDR3 spans 15 amino acids. The trim removed 5 bases at V and 8 bases at J, leaving 4 bases unmatched. Germline CDR1 SGHAT, CDR2 FQNNGV. The CDR3 protein is CASSPGLAGGDEQFF. Written as DNA, the CDR3 is TGTGCCAGCAGCCCCGGACTAGCGGGGGGGGATGAGCAGTTCTTC.

The chain combines TRBV11-3 with TRBJ1-5, with 9 nucleotides matching TRBD1. Trimming took 2 bases from V and 7 from J; bases not matched to a gene: 9. Looked up from germline, CDR1 is SGHNT and CDR2 is YENEEA. This CDR3 contains 16 residues. The CDR3 bases are TGTGCCAGCAGCTTATATAGGACAGGGGTTCGCCAGCCCCAGCATTTT. It codes for CASSLYRTGVRQPQHF. The full variable domain, its missing parts supplied by reference TRBV11-3 and TRBJ1-5, is EAGVVQSPRYKIIEKKQPVAFWCNPISGHNTLYWYLQNLGQGPELLIRYENEEAVDDSQLPKDRFSAERLKGVDSTLKIQPAELGDSAVYLCASSLYRTGVRQPQHFGDGTRLSIL.

This chain links TRBV11-2 with TRBJ2-3, with 7 nucleotides matching TRBD2. CDR1 SGHAT and CDR2 FQNNGV come from the germline V gene. The CDR3 is made up of 18 amino acids. V trimming: 1 base; J trimming: 0 bases; junction bases outside the gene matches: 10. Here the CDR3 reads CASSLAIQAGLSTDTQYF. CDR3 sequence (DNA): TGTGCCAGCAGCTTAGCCATCCAAGCGGGACTTAGCACAGATACGCAGTATTTT.

J is TRBJ1-5 and V is TRBV19; D is unresolved. V was clipped by 7 bases and J by 4 bases, with 11 bases between them. The CDR3 runs 13 residues. CDR1 and CDR2 from the germline V gene are LNHDA and SQIVND (reference sequence). CDR3 region: CASMVGWNQPQHF. The CDR3 DNA follows: TGTGCCAGTATGGTGGGCTGGAATCAGCCCCAGCATTTT.